This TCR beta chain appears in the sequencing data of a study of blood T cell repertoires in COVID-19. Participant-reported clinical history was the basis for cohort assignment. The CDR3 loop spans 14 amino acids. The germline V gene encodes CDR1 SGHTA and CDR2 FQGNSA. Losses at the gene ends were 7 bases for V and 1 base for J; bases not matched to a gene: 5. In the original analysis: Scientists estimated how many nucleated cells there were by amplifying reference gene primers. The repertoire was sequenced with immunoSEQ multiplex PCR; TCRdb's copy has only in-frame clones and lacks some. V and J calls and clone size are those listed in that table; D and trimming were worked out from the DNA. The table lists 200,000 to 250,000 clones, nearly 90% of them singletons.

The rearrangement joins TRBV7-2 to TRBJ2-7; 9 nucleotides match TRBD1. This sequence originates from a man between 25 and 39 years old who had recovered from COVID-19. The sample taken for sequencing was PBMCs or T cells enriched from blood (not recorded which). DNA of the CDR3: TGTGCCAGCACCTCGGACAGGGGATCCTACGAGCAGTACTTC. Residues: CASTSDRGSYEQYF.